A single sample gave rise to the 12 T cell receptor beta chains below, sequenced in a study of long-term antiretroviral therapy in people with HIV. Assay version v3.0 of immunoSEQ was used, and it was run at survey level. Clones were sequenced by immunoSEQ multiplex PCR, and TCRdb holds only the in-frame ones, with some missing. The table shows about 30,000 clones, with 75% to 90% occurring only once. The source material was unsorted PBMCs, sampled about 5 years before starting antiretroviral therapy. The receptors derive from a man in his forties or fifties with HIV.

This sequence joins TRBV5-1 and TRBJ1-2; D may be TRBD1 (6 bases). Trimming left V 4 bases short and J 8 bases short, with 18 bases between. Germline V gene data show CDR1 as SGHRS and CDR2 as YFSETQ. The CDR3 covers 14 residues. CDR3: CASSPGRGEGGYTF. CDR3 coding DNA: TGCGCCAGCAGCCCAGGCAGGGGAGAAGGGGGCTACACCTTC.

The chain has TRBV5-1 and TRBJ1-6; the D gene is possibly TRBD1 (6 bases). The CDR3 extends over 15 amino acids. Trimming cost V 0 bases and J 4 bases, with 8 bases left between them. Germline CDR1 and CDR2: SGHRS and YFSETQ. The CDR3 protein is CASSLDRVYNSPLHF. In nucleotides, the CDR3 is TGCGCCAGCAGCTTGGACAGGGTTTATAATTCACCCCTCCACTTT.

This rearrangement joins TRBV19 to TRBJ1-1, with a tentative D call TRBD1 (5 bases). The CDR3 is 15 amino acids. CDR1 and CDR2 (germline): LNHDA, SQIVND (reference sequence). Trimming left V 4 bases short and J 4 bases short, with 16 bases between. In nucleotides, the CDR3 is TGTGCCAGTAGTAATCCGGCGGGACCCGGCACTGAAGCTTTCTTT. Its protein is CASSNPAGPGTEAFF.

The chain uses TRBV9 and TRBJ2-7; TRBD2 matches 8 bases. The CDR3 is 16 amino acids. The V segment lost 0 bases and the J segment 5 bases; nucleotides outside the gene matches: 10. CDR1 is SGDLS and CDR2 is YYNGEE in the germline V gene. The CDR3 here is CASSVAPGLEEDEQYF. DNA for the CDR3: TGTGCCAGCAGCGTAGCCCCGGGACTAGAAGAGGACGAGCAGTACTTC.

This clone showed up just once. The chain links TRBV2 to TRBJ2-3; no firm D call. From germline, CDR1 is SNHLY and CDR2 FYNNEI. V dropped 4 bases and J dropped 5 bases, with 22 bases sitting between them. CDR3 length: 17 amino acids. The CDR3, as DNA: TGTGCCAGCAGTGCCCCAGGTGTCCGAGAGAGTGGAGATACGCAGTATTTT. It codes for CASSAPGVRESGDTQYF.

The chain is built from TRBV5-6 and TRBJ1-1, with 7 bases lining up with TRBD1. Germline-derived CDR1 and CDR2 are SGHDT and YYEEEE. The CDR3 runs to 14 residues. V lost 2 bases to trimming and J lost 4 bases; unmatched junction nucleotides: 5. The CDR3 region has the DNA TGTGCCAGCAGCTTCGACAGGGTGGCCACTGAAGCTTTCTTT. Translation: CASSFDRVATEAFF.

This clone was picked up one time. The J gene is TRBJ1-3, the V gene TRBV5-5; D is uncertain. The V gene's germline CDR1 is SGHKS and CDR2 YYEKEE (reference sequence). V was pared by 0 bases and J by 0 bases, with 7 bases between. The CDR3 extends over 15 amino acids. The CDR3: CASSLGRLSGNTIYF. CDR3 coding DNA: TGTGCCAGCAGCTTGGGACGGCTCTCTGGAAACACCATATATTTT. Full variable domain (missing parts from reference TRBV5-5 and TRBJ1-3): DAGVTQSPTHLIKTRGQQVTLRCSPISGHKSVSWYQQVLGQGPQFIFQYYEKEERGRGNFPDRFSARQFPNYSSELNVNALLLGDSALYLCASSLGRLSGNTIYFGEGSWLTVV.

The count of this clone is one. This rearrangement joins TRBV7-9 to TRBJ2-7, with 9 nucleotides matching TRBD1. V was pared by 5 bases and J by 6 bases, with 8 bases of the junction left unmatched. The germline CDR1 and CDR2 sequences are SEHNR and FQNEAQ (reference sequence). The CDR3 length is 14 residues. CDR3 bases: TGTGCCAGCAGCGTGGGGGACAGGGTGGGCGAGCAGTACTTC. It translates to CASSVGDRVGEQYF.

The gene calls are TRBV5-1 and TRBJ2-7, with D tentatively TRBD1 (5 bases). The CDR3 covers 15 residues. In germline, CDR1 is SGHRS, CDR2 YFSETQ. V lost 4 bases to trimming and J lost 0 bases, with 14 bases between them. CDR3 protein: CASSLGPQGSYEQYF. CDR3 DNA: TGCGCCAGCAGCCTCGGACCCCAGGGCTCCTACGAGCAGTACTTC.

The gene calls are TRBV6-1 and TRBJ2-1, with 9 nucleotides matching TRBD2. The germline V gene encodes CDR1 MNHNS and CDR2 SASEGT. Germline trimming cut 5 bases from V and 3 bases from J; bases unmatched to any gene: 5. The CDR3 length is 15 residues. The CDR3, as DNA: TGTGCCAGCAGTCTAAGGCGGGAGGGCTACAATGAGCAGTTCTTC. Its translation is CASSLRREGYNEQFF.

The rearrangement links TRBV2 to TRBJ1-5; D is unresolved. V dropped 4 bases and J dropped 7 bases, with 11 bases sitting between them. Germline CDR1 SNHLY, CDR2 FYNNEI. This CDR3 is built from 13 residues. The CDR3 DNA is TGTGCCAGCAGTGGATCCGGAGGGCAGCCCCAGCATTTT. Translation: CASSGSGGQPQHF. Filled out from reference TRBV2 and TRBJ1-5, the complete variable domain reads EPEVTQTPSHQVTQMGQEVILRCVPISNHLYFYWYRQILGQKVEFLVSFYNNEISEKSEIFDDQFSVERPDGSNFTLKIRSTKLEDSAMYFCASSGSGGQPQHFGDGTRLSIL.

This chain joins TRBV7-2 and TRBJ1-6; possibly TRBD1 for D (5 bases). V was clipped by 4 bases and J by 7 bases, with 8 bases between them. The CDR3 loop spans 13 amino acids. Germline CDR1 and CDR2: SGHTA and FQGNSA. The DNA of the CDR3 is TGTGCCAGCAGCTGGGACCGGAATTCACCCCTCCACTTT. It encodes CASSWDRNSPLHF.